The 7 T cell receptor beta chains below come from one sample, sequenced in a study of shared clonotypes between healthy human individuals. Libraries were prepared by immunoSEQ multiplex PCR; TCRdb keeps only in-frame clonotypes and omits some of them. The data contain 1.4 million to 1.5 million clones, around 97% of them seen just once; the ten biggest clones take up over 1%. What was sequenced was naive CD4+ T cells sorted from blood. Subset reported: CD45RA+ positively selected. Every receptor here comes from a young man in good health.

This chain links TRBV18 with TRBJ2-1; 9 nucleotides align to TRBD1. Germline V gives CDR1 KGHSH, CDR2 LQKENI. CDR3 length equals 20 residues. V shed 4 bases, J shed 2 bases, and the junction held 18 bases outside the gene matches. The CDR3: CASSRLGTGNNQLTYNEQFF. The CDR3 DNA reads TGTGCCAGCTCACGACTTGGGACAGGGAACAACCAACTAACCTACAATGAGCAGTTCTTC.

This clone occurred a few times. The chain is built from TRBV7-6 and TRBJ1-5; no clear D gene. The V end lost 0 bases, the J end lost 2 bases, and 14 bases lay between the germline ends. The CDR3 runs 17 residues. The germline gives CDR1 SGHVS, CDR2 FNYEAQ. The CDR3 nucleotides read TGTGCCAGCAGCTTAGCAGGGCCCGAGGGAGGCAATCAGCCCCAGCATTTT. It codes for CASSLAGPEGGNQPQHF.

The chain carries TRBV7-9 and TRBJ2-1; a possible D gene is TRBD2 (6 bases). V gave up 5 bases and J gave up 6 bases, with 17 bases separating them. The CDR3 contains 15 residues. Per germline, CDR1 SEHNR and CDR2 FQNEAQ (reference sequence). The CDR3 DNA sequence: TGTGCCAGCAGCCCATGGCTAGCGATCCCCAATGAGCAGTTCTTC. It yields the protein CASSPWLAIPNEQFF.

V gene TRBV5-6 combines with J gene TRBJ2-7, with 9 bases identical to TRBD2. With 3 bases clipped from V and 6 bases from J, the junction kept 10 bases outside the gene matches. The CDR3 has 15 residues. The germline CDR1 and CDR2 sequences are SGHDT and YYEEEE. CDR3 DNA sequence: TGTGCCAGCAGCTACTCTCCGGGACTAGCTGTCGAGCAGTACTTC. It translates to CASSYSPGLAVEQYF.

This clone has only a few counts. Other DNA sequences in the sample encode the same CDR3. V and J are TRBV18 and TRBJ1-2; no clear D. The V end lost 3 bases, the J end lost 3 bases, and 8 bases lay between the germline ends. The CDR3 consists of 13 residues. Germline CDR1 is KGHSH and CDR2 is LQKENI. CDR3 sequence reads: CASSPSGDYGYTF. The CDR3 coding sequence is TGTGCCAGCTCACCCTCCGGGGACTATGGCTACACCTTC.

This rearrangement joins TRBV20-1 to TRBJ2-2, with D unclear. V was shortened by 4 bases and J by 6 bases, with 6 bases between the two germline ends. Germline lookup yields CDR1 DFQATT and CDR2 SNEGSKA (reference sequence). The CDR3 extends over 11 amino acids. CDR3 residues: CSAISAGELFF. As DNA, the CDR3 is TGCAGTGCTATTTCCGCCGGGGAGCTGTTTTTT.

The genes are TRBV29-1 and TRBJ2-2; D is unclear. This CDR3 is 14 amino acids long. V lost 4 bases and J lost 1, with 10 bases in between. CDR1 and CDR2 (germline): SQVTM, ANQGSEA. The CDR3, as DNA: TGCAGCGTTGTTTTTTCGGAGAACACCGGGGAGCTGTTTTTT. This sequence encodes CSVVFSENTGELFF.